This TCR beta chain was sequenced for a study of T cells in women clearing cervical HPV infection. Study-level background: Case blood drawn at lesion detection; control blood after infection cleared.

Notes on this clone: What it binds is not known. One junction end disagrees with the germline gene, perhaps due to a read error. The read finishes 3 residues shy of the CDR3 end, and the germline J gene is used to complete it.

Each participant carried one incident cervical HPV16 infection only. Study conclusions and caveats: Each sample's T-cell count was unknown, possibly confounding richness. Combining TCR richness with V gene abundances gave roughly 0.88 AUC.

CDR1 and CDR2 (germline): MGHRA, YSYEKL. The CDR3 runs 16 residues. Assay used: immunoSEQ multiplex PCR; TCRdb lists only in-frame clones, some missing. Its clone listing holds about 30,000 clones. Sequenced input: blood buffy coat. The origin of this receptor is a woman aged 18 to 75 with a cervical HPV16 infection that either progressed to CIN3+ or cleared (not recorded which). The V and J genes are TRBV4-1 and TRBJ2-3, with 10 bases matching TRBD2. The covered CDR3 bases are TGCACCAGCAGCCTCCCACTAGCGGGAACCACAGATACG. Translated, it gives CTSSLPLAGTTDT. The full CDR3 protein is CTSSLPLAGTTDTQYF.